Listed below are T cell receptor beta chains from one sample, sequenced in a study of response to subunit inactivated influenza vaccine. TCRdb passed the RT-PCR reads through MiXCR, listing each CDR3 protein once. The data show more than 700,000 distinct CDR3 sequences, over 20% seen once. The material sequenced was PBMCs from blood, taken around 5 days after vaccination. Source of these receptors: a middle-aged man who received an inactivated influenza vaccine. CDR3s include the opening cysteine and the closing phenylalanine or tryptophan. A D gene is named only where the DNA matches it firmly. Not all rows give a size; the values are once, few, many and, for expanded clones, a class.

J gene	V gene	D gene	CDR3 length	clone size	CDR3 DNA	CDR3 protein
TRBJ1-1	TRBV10-2	.	12	.	TGCGCCAGCAGTGAGGGAAACACTGAAGCTTTCTTT	CASSEGNTEAFF
TRBJ2-6	TRBV12-3/TRBV12-4	.	16	.	TGTGCCAGCAGTTTTCCGCAGGGCTCTGGGGCCAACGTCCTGACTTTC	CASSFPQGSGANVLTF
TRBJ2-7	TRBV11-2	TRBD1	14	.	TGTGCCAGCAGCTTCCACAGGGGGGAGTACGAGCAGTACTTC	CASSFHRGEYEQYF
TRBJ2-6	TRBV24-1	.	19	many	TGTGCCACCAGTGACGCAGTAGCGGCGACTGGCTCTGGGGCCAACGTCCTGACTTTC	CATSDAVAATGSGANVLTF
TRBJ2-1	TRBV2	.	13	.	TGTGCCAGCAGTTGGTTGGGGGAGAATGAGCAGTTCTTC	CASSWLGENEQFF
TRBJ1-4	TRBV20-1	.	13	few	TGCAGTGCTAGGATGAACCTGCGGGAAAAACTGTTTTTT	CSARMNLREKLFF
TRBJ1-3	TRBV11-2	TRBD1	15	few	TGTGCCAGCAGCCGGACAGGGACCTACGGAAACACCATATATTTT	CASSRTGTYGNTIYF
TRBJ2-2	TRBV6-2/TRBV6-3	.	13	few	TGTGCCAGCAGTAACCTGAACACCGGGGAGCTGTTTTTT	CASSNLNTGELFF
TRBJ2-3	TRBV20-1	TRBD1	15	.	TGCAGTGCCCTACGGGACAGTTTAAGCACAGATACGCAGTATTTT	CSALRDSLSTDTQYF
TRBJ2-7	TRBV6-1	TRBD1	14	.	TGTGCCAGCAGTCGGGCGGGACAGGGGATCGAGCAGTACTTC	CASSRAGQGIEQYF
TRBJ2-7	TRBV29-1	.	12	.	TGCAGCGCCTCAAGGGGGGCTGACGAGCAGTACTTC	CSASRGADEQYF
TRBJ1-6	TRBV7-2	.	15	.	TGTGCCAGCAGCTTAGCAGCGGGGAGTAATTCACCCCTCCACTTT	CASSLAAGSNSPLHF
TRBJ2-3	TRBV29-1	.	16	.	TGCAGCGTTGAGACCTCTTTTTGGGGAAACACAGATACGCAGTATTTT	CSVETSFWGNTDTQYF
TRBJ2-7	TRBV28	TRBD2	16	few	TGTGCCAGCACCCTATCCAGCGGACTAGCGGGAGGCGAGCAGTACTTC	CASTLSSGLAGGEQYF
TRBJ1-6	TRBV6-1	.	13	few	TGTGCCAGCAGTCCTACAGTGGGTTCACCCCTCCACTTT	CASSPTVGSPLHF
TRBJ1-4	TRBV10-3	.	14	.	TGTGCCATCAGTGAGGCTGTCATGGAGGAAAAACTGTTTTTT	CAISEAVMEEKLFF
TRBJ2-2	TRBV5-1	.	13	few	TGCGCCAGCAGCCCTGCCCCGACCGGGGAGCTGTTTTTT	CASSPAPTGELFF
TRBJ2-1	TRBV24-1	TRBD2	16	.	TGTGCCACCAGTGACACGACTAGCGGGAGTTACAATGAGCAGTTCTTC	CATSDTTSGSYNEQFF
TRBJ2-1	TRBV11-2	TRBD2	20	.	TGTGCCAGCAGCTTCCCGCCTTGGGTGACTAGCGGGGGGCACTACAATGAGCAGTTCTTC	CASSFPPWVTSGGHYNEQFF
TRBJ2-1	TRBV29-1	.	14	many	TGCAGCGTTGAACGGTGGGGTGGATACAATGAGCAGTTCTTC	CSVERWGGYNEQFF
TRBJ2-3	TRBV6-2/TRBV6-3	.	15	.	TGTGCCAGCAGTTCCGCCAGAGGTCGCACAGATACGCAGTATTTT	CASSSARGRTDTQYF
TRBJ1-2	TRBV12-3/TRBV12-4	.	16	.	TGTGCCAGCAGCCCGGGGCCGGCGGTAAGGGGCTATGGCTACACCTTC	CASSPGPAVRGYGYTF
TRBJ2-1	TRBV5-1	.	12	few	TGCGCCAGCGGAACCGACTACAATGAGCAGTTCTTC	CASGTDYNEQFF
TRBJ1-6	TRBV6-1	.	16	few	TGTGCCAGCAGGAGGTACAGCTGGAGAGATAATTCACCCCTCCACTTT	CASRRYSWRDNSPLHF
TRBJ2-2	TRBV5-1	TRBD2	15	few	TGCGCCAGCATTGGCCTAGCGGGAGCGACCGGGGAGCTGTTTTTT	CASIGLAGATGELFF
TRBJ1-1	TRBV12-3/TRBV12-4	.	16	few	TGTGCCAGCAGTTTAAGATTAGGGGCGGTGAACACTGAAGCTTTCTTT	CASSLRLGAVNTEAFF
TRBJ2-5	TRBV7-9	.	12	.	TGTGCCAGCCGAGGGTTAGGAGAGACCCAGTACTTC	CASRGLGETQYF
TRBJ2-3	TRBV5-1	TRBD2	16	.	TGCGCCAGCAGCGAGACACTAGCGGGGGATCCAGATACGCAGTATTTT	CASSETLAGDPDTQYF
TRBJ2-5	TRBV4-3	TRBD1	15	.	TGCGCCAGCAGCCAGGACAGGGGGCTTGTAAGGACCCAGTACTTC	CASSQDRGLVRTQYF
TRBJ2-3	TRBV3-1	.	15	.	TGTGCCAGCAGCCGGACTGATTCTAGCACAGATACGCAGTATTTT	CASSRTDSSTDTQYF
TRBJ2-5	TRBV29-1	.	11	few	TGCAGCGTGGGGGTTTCGGAGACCCAGTACTTC	CSVGVSETQYF